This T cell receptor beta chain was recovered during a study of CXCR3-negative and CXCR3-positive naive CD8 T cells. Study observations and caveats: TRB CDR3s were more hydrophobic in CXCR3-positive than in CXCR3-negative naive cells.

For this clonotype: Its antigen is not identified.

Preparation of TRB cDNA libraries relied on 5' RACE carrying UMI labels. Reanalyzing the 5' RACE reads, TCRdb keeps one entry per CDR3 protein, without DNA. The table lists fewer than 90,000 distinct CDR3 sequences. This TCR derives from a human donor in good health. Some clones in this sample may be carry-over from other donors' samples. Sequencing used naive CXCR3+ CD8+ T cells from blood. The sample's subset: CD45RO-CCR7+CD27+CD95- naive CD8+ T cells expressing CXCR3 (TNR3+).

The CDR3 loop is CASSPWTGNDGYGYTF. V and J are TRBV7-2 and TRBJ1-2; the D gene TCRdb calls, TRBD1, cannot be checked with no DNA. Germline assignment: CDR1 SGHTA and CDR2 FQGNSA. The CDR3 contains 16 residues.